The rows below give T cell receptor beta chains drawn from one sample of a study of cytomegalovirus exposure and HLA in healthy donors. TCRdb keeps only in-frame clones here, not all; method: immunoSEQ multiplex PCR. Among approximately 190,000 clones listed, approximately 78% were seen once. Material: PBMCs. The receptors derive from a woman in her 30s in good health and CMV-seropositive. CDR3s include the opening cysteine and the closing phenylalanine or tryptophan. D genes are given only for firm matches. Clone size, where shown, is once, few, many, or a class for clones that have expanded.

j_call clone_size v_call d_call cdr3_nt cdr3_aa
TRBJ2-2 once TRBV6-5 - TGTGCCAGCAGTTTCTTTTCCGCGAACACCGGGGAGCTGTTTTTT CASSFFSANTGELFF
TRBJ2-1 - TRBV7-9 - TGTTCCAGCACCGGGGCCTACAATGAGCAGTTCTTC CSSTGAYNEQFF
TRBJ2-7 - TRBV23-1 - TGCGCCAGCAGTCAGCGGCAACCTTCCTACGAGCAGTACTTC CASSQRQPSYEQYF
TRBJ1-3 once TRBV7-9 TRBD1 TGTTCCAGCAGCTCGGGACAGACTGGAAACACCATATATTTT CSSSSGQTGNTIYF
TRBJ2-3 - TRBV30 TRBD2 TGTGCCCAAACAGCGGGAGCGGAGGAAGATACGCAGTATTTT CAQTAGAEEDTQYF
TRBJ2-2 - TRBV6-4 - TGTGCCAGCAGTGAGGGGACACAGAACACCGGGGAGCTGTTTTTT CASSEGTQNTGELFF
TRBJ2-1 - TRBV5-4 - TGTGCCAGCACCCCTCCGGGACACAGACGCAATGAGCAGTTCTTC CASTPPGHRRNEQFF
TRBJ2-2 - TRBV5-1 - TGCGCCAGCAGCTTGGGCACGCCAGTCGTCACCGGGGAGCTGTTTTTT CASSLGTPVVTGELFF
TRBJ2-1 - TRBV7-3 TRBD2 TGTGCCAGCAGCCTGGGGCGGGGGGCAAATGAGCAGTTCTTC CASSLGRGANEQFF
TRBJ2-7 - TRBV10-3 TRBD1 TGTGCCATCAGTGAGGGGACAGGGGTCCCCTACGAGCAGTACTTC CAISEGTGVPYEQYF
TRBJ2-3 few TRBV11-3 TRBD2 TGTGCCAGCAGCCCTAGCGGGAGAGGTGAAGATACGCAGTATTTT CASSPSGRGEDTQYF
TRBJ2-5 - TRBV5-6 TRBD2 TGTGCCAGCAGCTTGGGACTAGCGGGCCCTGGGGTGGGAGAGACCCAGTACTTC CASSLGLAGPGVGETQYF
TRBJ2-5 - TRBV5-4 - TGTGCCAGCAGCCGGGACGGGGGGCAGGAGACCCAGTACTTC CASSRDGGQETQYF
TRBJ1-2 few TRBV9 - TGTGCCAGCAGCGTCGGGACAAACTATGGCTACACCTTC CASSVGTNYGYTF
TRBJ2-5 - TRBV11-2 - TGTGCCAGCAGCTTGTCGGGAGATGAGACCCAGTACTTC CASSLSGDETQYF
TRBJ2-1 - TRBV4-2 - TGTGCCAGCAGCCCAGCCGCGGGGAGCTCCTACAATGAGCAGTTCTTC CASSPAAGSSYNEQFF
TRBJ1-2 - TRBV19 TRBD1 TGTGCCAGTAGTAGAATCATTTACAGGGGGCAGGGTATTGATGGCTACACCTTC CASSRIIYRGQGIDGYTF
TRBJ2-7 - TRBV7-9 TRBD1 TGTTCCAGCAGCTTCCTACCGGGACAGGGCCCCTACGAGCAGTACTTC CSSSFLPGQGPYEQYF
TRBJ2-1 few TRBV10-1 - TGCGCCAGCAGTGATGGGGCCGCCTACAATGAGCAGTTCTTC CASSDGAAYNEQFF
TRBJ2-5 once TRBV7-6 - TGTGCCAGCAGCTCCAACCGACTGCCACAAGAGACCCAGTACTTC CASSSNRLPQETQYF
TRBJ2-7 few TRBV4-1 - TGCGCCAGCAGCCCCACCGGGACTGGGGACTACGAGCAGTACTTC CASSPTGTGDYEQYF
TRBJ1-2 - TRBV10-3 - TGTGCCATCAGGGAGGAAGGGACTACTAACTATGGCTACACCTTC CAIREEGTTNYGYTF
TRBJ1-1 - TRBV6-7 TRBD1 TGTGCCAGCAGTCCGGACAGGGGTGAAACTGAAGCTTTCTTT CASSPDRGETEAFF
TRBJ2-7 - TRBV7-3 TRBD2 TGTGCCAGCAGCTTAAATGGGGGGGAGGCCTCCTACGAGCAGTACTTC CASSLNGGEASYEQYF
TRBJ1-1 few TRBV15 - TGTGCCACCAGCAGAGATCTGGAGGGGGCTTTCTTT CATSRDLEGAFF
TRBJ2-5 - TRBV5-1 - TGCGCCAGCAGCTTGCCGGGAGACCAAGAGACCCAGTACTTC CASSLPGDQETQYF
TRBJ2-1 - TRBV11-3 TRBD2 TGTGCCAGCAGCTTTCTAGCGGGACTCAACAATGAGCAGTTCTTC CASSFLAGLNNEQFF
TRBJ1-2 - TRBV6-5 TRBD1 TGTGCCAGCAGTCCCGGGACAGGGTATCGGTATGGCTACACCTTC CASSPGTGYRYGYTF
TRBJ1-6 - TRBV27 - TGTGCCAGCAGTTCGATCAGTTCCCTCTATTCACCCCTCCACTTT CASSSISSLYSPLHF
TRBJ2-7 - TRBV2 TRBD1 TGTGCCAGCACAGACCGGGACAGACCAAAGAACTACGAGCAGTACTTC CASTDRDRPKNYEQYF
TRBJ2-7 - TRBV19 TRBD2 TGTGCCAGTAGTATCCGGACTAGCGGGGAGCAGTACTTC CASSIRTSGEQYF
TRBJ1-2 - TRBV5-6 - TGTGCCAGCATCTTGGCGGGGGGCCCCCTCTATGGCTACACCTTC CASILAGGPLYGYTF
TRBJ2-7 - TRBV5-5 TRBD1 TGTGCCAGCAGTCTAGGAGCCCCCGAGGGGGGACAGGGGCCCGACTACGAGCAGTACTTC CASSLGAPEGGQGPDYEQYF
TRBJ2-3 once TRBV5-4 TRBD2 TGTGCCAGCAGCTTGGGGACTAGCGGGGCTGAGGATACGCAGTATTTT CASSLGTSGAEDTQYF
TRBJ2-5 - TRBV7-9 - TGTGCCAGCAGCTTGGCGAGGGAGACCCAGTACTTC CASSLARETQYF
TRBJ1-3 few TRBV9 - TGTGCCAGCGGTAGAGAGATCTCTGGAAACACCATATATTTT CASGREISGNTIYF
TRBJ2-3 few TRBV2 - TGTGCCAGCAGTGAAGATGGCGGGGCCTGGGGAGATACGCAGTATTTT CASSEDGGAWGDTQYF
TRBJ1-2 - TRBV7-2 - TGTGCCAGCAGCCTCTTGACAGATCTGAACTATGGCTACACCTTC CASSLLTDLNYGYTF
TRBJ2-7 - TRBV6-1 TRBD1 TGTGCCAGCAAGAACCCCGGGACAGGGGTCAACGAGCAGTACTTC CASKNPGTGVNEQYF
TRBJ1-5 - TRBV27 - TGTGCCAGCAGTTATAGGGGAATTGGGCAGCCCCAGCATTTT CASSYRGIGQPQHF
TRBJ2-5 few TRBV14 TRBD1 TGTGCCAGCAGCCAAGTTGGGACAGGGGTAGAGACCCAGTACTTC CASSQVGTGVETQYF
TRBJ2-2 - TRBV9 - TGTGCCAGCAGCGTAGGTGGAGGGGGCGCGACCGGGGAGCTGTTTTTT CASSVGGGGATGELFF
TRBJ2-7 - TRBV6-6 - TGTGCCAGCAGATTAGAGCCCTACGAGCAGTACTTC CASRLEPYEQYF
TRBJ1-2 - TRBV30 TRBD1 TGTGCCTGGAGTGTAGGCGGTCAGGGGGCCGGGGGCTACACCTTC CAWSVGGQGAGGYTF
TRBJ2-7 - TRBV27 - TGTGCCAGCAGTTTAGACTGGTCCTACGAGCAGTACTTC CASSLDWSYEQYF
TRBJ1-1 - TRBV30 - TGTGCCAGCCTAACCGGGACATTGAACACTGAAGCTTTCTTT CASLTGTLNTEAFF
TRBJ1-6 - TRBV28 - TGTGCCAGCAGTCGCCTCCGGGACACATTTAATTCACCCCTCCACTTT CASSRLRDTFNSPLHF
TRBJ2-1 - TRBV5-1 TRBD1 TGCGCCAGCAGCCCGGTACCGGGACAGCCATACAATGAGCAGTTCTTC CASSPVPGQPYNEQFF
TRBJ2-5 few TRBV6-6 TRBD2 TGTGCCAGCAGTTACGGGAGCGGGAGGAAAGAGACCCAGTACTTC CASSYGSGRKETQYF
TRBJ1-5 - TRBV6-1 TRBD1 TGTGCCAGCATGTTGACAGGGGGTAATCAGCCCCAGCATTTT CASMLTGGNQPQHF
TRBJ1-2 - TRBV6-1 TRBD1 TGTGCCAGCAGAGAATTGATTAGGGACAGGGATGGCTACACCTTC CASRELIRDRDGYTF
TRBJ1-1 - TRBV14 - TGTGCCAGCAGCCACCCAGGGCCAAACACTGAAGCTTTCTTT CASSHPGPNTEAFF
TRBJ1-3 few TRBV10-3 - TGTGCCATCCAGGGAAACGGAAACACCATATATTTT CAIQGNGNTIYF
TRBJ2-2 - TRBV9 - TGTGCCAGCAGCGTAGAGGTGACTTCCCACGGGGAGCTGTTTTTT CASSVEVTSHGELFF
TRBJ2-7 - TRBV6-6 - TGTGCCAGCAGACCCGTCGGGAGTGAGTACGAGCAGTACTTC CASRPVGSEYEQYF